The 28 T cell receptor beta chains given below trace back to one sample, sequenced in a study of immune cell composition in non-small cell lung cancer. The assay was immunoSEQ multiplex PCR, and TCRdb's table has in-frame clones only and misses some. The sample contains 10,000 or so clones, roughly three quarters of which appear only once. Material for sequencing was lung tumor tissue. These receptors were collected from a human donor with non-small cell lung cancer.

V and J are TRBV14 and TRBJ2-3, with D possibly called TRBD1 or TRBD2 (5 bases each). The CDR3 is 16 residues long. The V gene's germline CDR1 is SGHDN and CDR2 FVKESK. Trimming left V 7 bases short and J 3 bases short, with 20 bases between. In DNA, the CDR3 is TGTGCCAGCACTCCCACCGGGACGGTGTTAACAGATACGCAGTATTTT. Translated: CASTPTGTVLTDTQYF.

Written as DNA, the CDR3 is TGTGCCAGCACCCCGGGGCGGGGAGGGTACACCTACGAGCAGTACTTC. Its protein product is CASTPGRGGYTYEQYF. The V and J genes are TRBV28 and TRBJ2-7; 7 nucleotides agree with TRBD2. CDR1 and CDR2 (germline): MDHEN, SYDVKM. There are 16 residues in the CDR3. V was pared by 7 bases and J by 2 bases, with 14 bases of the junction left unmatched.

V usage is TRBV4-2 and J usage is TRBJ1-2; D is undetermined. V lost 0 bases and J 1 base, leaving 9 bases between the germline ends. Germline lookup yields CDR1 LGHNA and CDR2 YNFKEQ. The CDR3 sequence is 15 residues long. CDR3 nucleotide sequence: TGTGCCAGCAGCCAAGAATATGAGGGTAACTATGGCTACACCTTC. The encoded protein is CASSQEYEGNYGYTF.

The chain carries TRBV5-8 and TRBJ2-1, with D possibly TRBD1 on 6 matching bases. The CDR3 is made up of 17 amino acids. Germline V lookup: CDR1 SGHTS, CDR2 YDEGEE. The CDR3 bases are TGTGCTTCGCTACCATGGACGACAGGCCTCTCCTACAATGAGCAGTTCTTC. Its protein is CASLPWTTGLSYNEQFF.

The chain couples TRBV7-2 to TRBJ1-5; possible D gene TRBD1, 5 bases. The length of the CDR3 is 14 residues. Trimming cost V 3 bases and J 11 bases, with 17 bases left between them. Germline V lookup: CDR1 SGHTA, CDR2 FQGNSA. CDR3 sequence reads: CASSLEFGGWTQHF. CDR3 sequence (DNA): TGTGCCAGCAGCTTGGAGTTTGGGGGTTGGACCCAGCATTTT.

This rearrangement joins TRBV19 to TRBJ2-1; the D is unclear. Per the germline V gene, CDR1 is LNHDA and CDR2 is SQIVND (reference sequence). The ends were cut back, 3 bases at V and 2 bases at J, with 5 bases in the middle. CDR3 size: 13 residues. The chain's CDR3 is CASSIPPYNEQFF. The DNA for the CDR3 is TGTGCCAGTAGTATCCCACCCTACAATGAGCAGTTCTTC. The full variable domain, rest sourced from reference TRBV19 and TRBJ2-1, is DGGITQSPKYLFRKEGQNVTLSCEQNLNHDAMYWYRQDPGQGLRLIYYSQIVNDFQKGDIAEGYSVSREKKESFPLTVTSAQKNPTAFYLCASSIPPYNEQFFGPGTRLTVL.

V usage is TRBV9 and J usage is TRBJ1-3; possibly TRBD1 for D (5 bases). The CDR3 is 16 residues long. V was cut by 2 bases and J by 4 bases, with 16 bases left in between. From germline, CDR1 is SGDLS and CDR2 YYNGEE. Written as DNA, the CDR3 is TGTGCCAGCAGCGTCACAGGAGAGAGGGTCGGAAACACCATATATTTT. Translating it yields CASSVTGERVGNTIYF.

The chain employs TRBV5-1 and TRBJ2-1; no reliable D call. Germline V gene sequence: CDR1 SGHRS, CDR2 YFSETQ. V lost 2 bases to trimming and J lost 7 bases, with 10 bases between them. CDR3 size: 13 residues. The CDR3 here is CASSLDGVNEQFF. CDR3 coding DNA: TGCGCCAGCAGCTTAGACGGCGTGAATGAGCAGTTCTTC.

This clone was picked up one time. The chain couples TRBV12-5 to TRBJ1-1; TRBD1 is a possible D gene (6 bases). CDR3 size: 15 residues. V shed 7 bases and J shed 5 bases, with 20 bases lying between them. Germline assignment: CDR1 LGHNT and CDR2 FRNRAP. The CDR3 DNA is TGTGCTAGTGAGCTCCACCTCCAGGGGAGAACTGAAGCTTTCTTT. This sequence encodes CASELHLQGRTEAFF.

This clone was observed a handful of times. The chain carries TRBV30 and TRBJ1-4, with 7 nucleotides matching TRBD1. CDR3 length: 18 residues. Germline trimming cut 0 bases from V and 0 bases from J; bases unmatched to any gene: 10. The germline CDR1 and CDR2 sequences are GTSNPN and SVGIG (reference sequence). For the CDR3, the DNA is TGTGCCTGGAGTGTAGGGGGCATCCTAGATGCAACTAATGAAAAACTGTTTTTT. Translated, it gives CAWSVGGILDATNEKLFF.

The J gene is TRBJ1-4, the V gene TRBV7-2; D remains unclear. The CDR3 has 14 residues. Germline-derived CDR1 and CDR2 are SGHTA and FQGNSA. V was clipped by 0 bases and J by 0 bases, with 2 bases between them. DNA for the CDR3: TGTGCCAGCAGCTTAGCCGCAACTAATGAAAAACTGTTTTTT. It codes for CASSLAATNEKLFF.

This clone was found once. The chain employs TRBV5-5 and TRBJ2-1; 8 bases are shared with TRBD1. The germline V gene has CDR1 SGHKS and CDR2 YYEKEE (reference sequence). V shed 4 bases, J shed 8 bases, and the junction held 8 bases outside the gene matches. CDR3 length equals 14 residues. The CDR3 is CASSADRVIDEQFF. The CDR3 region has the DNA TGTGCCAGCAGCGCGGACAGGGTAATCGATGAGCAGTTCTTC.

The rearrangement uses TRBV30 and TRBJ1-5; possible D gene TRBD1, 6 bases. Trimming left V 2 bases short and J 1 base short, with 9 bases between. Germline V CDR1 and CDR2: GTSNPN, SVGIG (reference sequence). The CDR3 loop spans 14 amino acids. For the CDR3, the DNA is TGTGCCTGGAGTCGCGACAGGAGCAATCAGCCCCAGCATTTT. Protein sequence: CAWSRDRSNQPQHF.

The rearrangement joins TRBV5-8 to TRBJ1-4; the D is unclear. The CDR3 extends over 16 amino acids. Between the trimmed V and J ends, which lost 2 bases and 10 bases, there was a span of 21 bases. The germline V gene has CDR1 SGHTS and CDR2 YDEGEE. The CDR3 DNA reads TGTGCCAGCAGCTTCGCGGGTGCGAACTTGCCGACAAAACTGTTTTTT. Translating it yields CASSFAGANLPTKLFF. Full variable domain (rest looked up from reference TRBV5-8 and TRBJ1-4): EAGVTQSPTHLIKTRGQQATLRCSPISGHTSVYWYQQALGLGLQFLLWYDEGEERNRGNFPPRFSGRQFPNYSSELNVNALELEDSALYLCASSFAGANLPTKLFFGSGTQLSVL.

V is TRBV30 and J is TRBJ2-5; D gene ambiguous. With 1 base removed from V and 3 bases from J, the gap between germline ends came to 6 bases. Germline V gene sequence: CDR1 GTSNPN, CDR2 SVGIG (reference sequence). This CDR3 contains 12 residues. CDR3 nucleotide sequence: TGTGCCTGGAGTGCGTCGGAAGAGACCCAGTACTTC. Protein sequence: CAWSASEETQYF.

V is TRBV18 and J is TRBJ2-1; no definite D call. This CDR3 spans 14 amino acids. CDR1 and CDR2 (germline): KGHSH, LQKENI. Between the trimmed V and J ends, which lost 5 bases and 0 bases, there was a span of 8 bases. The CDR3 bases are TGTGCCAGCTCAGCGGAGAGCTCCTACAATGAGCAGTTCTTC. It codes for CASSAESSYNEQFF. The complete variable domain, with remaining parts taken from reference TRBV18 and TRBJ2-1, reads NAGVMQNPRHLVRRRGQEARLRCSPMKGHSHVYWYRQLPEEGLKFMVYLQKENIIDESGMPKERFSAEFPKEGPSILRIQQVVRGDSAAYFCASSAESSYNEQFFGPGTRLTVL.

This clone occurred a few times. The rearrangement joins TRBV2 to TRBJ1-2; TRBD1 agrees at 7 bases. CDR3 length: 15 amino acids. Trimming at V came to 1 base and at J to 4 bases, leaving 6 bases not matched to a gene. From germline, CDR1 is SNHLY and CDR2 FYNNEI. In nucleotides, the CDR3 is TGTGCCAGCAGTGAAGGAGGGACAGCCCTCTATGGCTACACCTTC. Translation: CASSEGGTALYGYTF.

The J gene is TRBJ2-6, the V gene TRBV18; D possibly corresponds to TRBD1 (6 bases). Germline CDR1 reads KGHSH; CDR2 reads LQKENI. The CDR3 extends over 16 amino acids. The germline V and J ends were trimmed by 5 bases and 3 bases, with 14 bases remaining between them. The chain's CDR3 is CASSNTGSSGANVLTF. The DNA for the CDR3 is TGTGCCAGCTCAAATACAGGGTCCAGTGGGGCCAACGTCCTGACTTTC.

The chain joins TRBV29-1 to TRBJ2-7; 12 nucleotides line up with TRBD2. Unmatched junction bases numbered 13, after V lost 5 bases and J lost 5 bases. The CDR3 sequence is 16 residues long. Germline CDR1 is SQVTM and CDR2 is ANQGSEA. The chain's CDR3 is CSVMPLTSGSINEQYF. The CDR3 DNA follows: TGCAGCGTTATGCCGTTGACTAGCGGGAGCATCAACGAGCAGTACTTC.

In nucleotides, the CDR3 is TGTGCCAGCAGCCCCTGGGGTGGGGGCTATGGCTACACCTTC. Protein sequence: CASSPWGGGYGYTF. V usage is TRBV7-2 and J usage is TRBJ1-2; weak D call: TRBD1 (5 bases). Looked up from germline, CDR1 is SGHTA and CDR2 is FQGNSA. Trimming pared 5 bases from V and 4 bases from J, leaving 14 bases between. This CDR3 region has 14 residues.

The chain recombines TRBV5-4 with TRBJ2-3; 8 bases match TRBD1. From germline, CDR1 is SGHNT and CDR2 YYREEE (reference sequence). Trimming removed 0 bases from V and 5 bases from J; junction bases left unmatched: 8. The CDR3 loop spans 16 amino acids. The CDR3 protein is CASSLALGQGEDTQYF. In nucleotides, the CDR3 is TGTGCCAGCAGCTTGGCCCTCGGACAGGGCGAAGATACGCAGTATTTT. The complete variable domain, with remaining parts taken from reference TRBV5-4 and TRBJ2-3, reads ETGVTQSPTHLIKTRGQQVTLRCSSQSGHNTVSWYQQALGQGPQFIFQYYREEENGRGNFPPRFSGLQFPNYSSELNVNALELDDSALYLCASSLALGQGEDTQYFGPGTRLTVL.

This chain links TRBV18 with TRBJ1-5, with 11 bases that match TRBD1. The CDR3 totals 15 residues. V trimming: 3 bases; J trimming: 8 bases; junction bases outside the gene matches: 6. Germline lookup yields CDR1 KGHSH and CDR2 LQKENI. The CDR3 DNA reads TGTGCCAGCTCACCCCCGGGACAGGGGGATAAGCCCCAGCATTTT. Its translation is CASSPPGQGDKPQHF. The full variable domain, rest sourced from reference TRBV18 and TRBJ1-5, is NAGVMQNPRHLVRRRGQEARLRCSPMKGHSHVYWYRQLPEEGLKFMVYLQKENIIDESGMPKERFSAEFPKEGPSILRIQQVVRGDSAAYFCASSPPGQGDKPQHFGDGTRLSIL.

The chain links TRBV5-1 to TRBJ1-1; D not resolved. Germline CDR1 and CDR2: SGHRS and YFSETQ. This CDR3 has 15 residues. The ends were cut back, 3 bases at V and 7 bases at J, with 19 bases in the middle. CDR3 DNA sequence: TGCGCCAGCAGCTCGGGTACTGCAGGAGCTAGTGAAGCTTTCTTT. This gives the protein CASSSGTAGASEAFF.

The CDR3 sequence is CASRRDFSGNTIYF. The CDR3, as DNA: TGTGCCAGCAGGAGGGATTTCTCTGGAAACACCATATATTTT. The rearrangement joins TRBV27 to TRBJ1-3; D remains ambiguous. Germline CDR1 and CDR2: MNHEY and SMNVEV (reference sequence). Trimming took 6 bases from V and 0 from J, leaving 9 bases between them. CDR3 length: 14 residues.

This clone was seen a handful of times. This chain connects TRBV29-1 to TRBJ2-7; D unclear. Germline-derived CDR1 and CDR2 are SQVTM and ANQGSEA. Trimming removed 3 bases at V and 3 bases at J, with 6 bases between. The CDR3 spans 11 residues. The CDR3 loop reads CSVESGYEQYF. For the CDR3, the DNA is TGCAGCGTTGAGAGTGGCTACGAGCAGTACTTC.

This rearrangement joins TRBV5-4 to TRBJ2-1, with no clear D. From germline, CDR1 is SGHNT and CDR2 YYREEE (reference sequence). The CDR3 is 13 amino acids. Trimming stripped 3 bases from V and 7 bases from J, with 11 bases between. In nucleotides, the CDR3 is TGTGCCAGCAGCTCTAGAGAAGGGAATGAGCAGTTCTTC. As protein: CASSSREGNEQFF.

The chain is built from TRBV5-6 and TRBJ2-3, with TRBD2 as a possible D gene (5 bases). V lost 3 bases to trimming and J lost 2 bases, with 16 bases between them. CDR1 is SGHDT and CDR2 is YYEEEE in the germline V gene. This CDR3 has 16 residues. CDR3 protein: CASSSGLTSFTDTQYF. In DNA form, the CDR3 reads TGTGCCAGCAGCTCAGGACTCACGTCCTTCACAGATACGCAGTATTTT.

CDR3 sequence (DNA): TGTGCCAGCAGCACGGGACTAGCGGGAACTCCTGAGCAGTTCTTC. Translated, it gives CASSTGLAGTPEQFF. The chain has TRBV11-2 and TRBJ2-1, with 13 bases that match TRBD2. V lost 5 bases and J lost 9; bases outside the gene matches: 7. Germline V CDR1 and CDR2: SGHAT, FQNNGV. The CDR3 is 15 amino acids.